The 14 T cell receptor beta chains below all came from one sample that was sequenced in a study of blood T cell repertoires in COVID-19. Profiling relied on immunoSEQ multiplex PCR, and the TCRdb table lists in-frame clones only, not all of them. This table has around 250,000 clones, about 81% appearing once. Source material: PBMCs or T cells enriched from blood (not recorded which). The source is a young man with acute COVID-19.

The chain is built from TRBV28 and TRBJ1-4; 7 positions agree with TRBD1. The CDR3 runs 14 residues. Germline-derived CDR1 and CDR2 are MDHEN and SYDVKM. With V trimmed by 4 bases and J by 7 bases, 6 bases remained unmatched. The CDR3 region has the DNA TGTGCCAGCAGTTCAACCGGGACAGTTGAAAAACTGTTTTTT. It translates to CASSSTGTVEKLFF.

The count of this clone is one. The V gene is TRBV6-5, the J gene TRBJ1-5; 11 bases map to TRBD1. Germline CDR1 reads MNHEY; CDR2 reads SVGAGI. This CDR3 has 15 amino acids. The trim removed 6 bases at V and 7 bases at J, leaving 8 bases unmatched. The DNA of the CDR3 is TGTGCCAGCAGCACCGGGACAGGGGGGAAACAGCCCCAGCATTTT. Encoded protein: CASSTGTGGKQPQHF.

This chain joins TRBV4-1 and TRBJ2-7; the match to TRBD2 covers 9 bases. CDR3 length: 16 amino acids. Germline V gene lookup returns CDR1 MGHRA and CDR2 YSYEKL. With 3 bases clipped from V and 3 bases from J, the junction kept 9 bases outside the gene matches. The CDR3 here is CASSQTAGGQFYEQYV. DNA of the CDR3: TGCGCCAGCAGCCAGACAGCGGGGGGTCAATTCTACGAGCAGTACGTC.

CDR3 in amino acids: CASSEGSRTSGYEQYV. In nucleotides, the CDR3 is TGTGCCAGCAGTGAAGGGTCTCGGACTAGCGGTTACGAGCAGTACGTC. The rearrangement joins TRBV6-1 to TRBJ2-7, with 10 bases identical to TRBD2. Germline V gene data show CDR1 as MNHNS and CDR2 as SASEGT. The J segment lost 4 bases and the V segment lost 1 base, leaving 7 bases of the junction unmatched. The CDR3 sequence is 16 residues long.

A note on this clone: Other DNA sequences in the same sample also yield this CDR3. This rearrangement joins TRBV27 to TRBJ2-1, with TRBD1 as a possible D gene (5 bases). Germline V gene lookup returns CDR1 MNHEY and CDR2 SMNVEV (reference sequence). The CDR3 runs 13 residues. V lost 4 bases, J lost 4 bases, and 8 bases lay in between. CDR3 protein: CASSSGPYNEQFF. In DNA form, the CDR3 reads TGTGCCAGCAGTTCAGGGCCTTACAATGAGCAGTTCTTC.

This clone has just a few counts. V usage is TRBV7-2 and J usage is TRBJ2-1; TRBD1 is a possible D gene (5 bases). V lost 3 bases and J lost 5, with 14 bases in between. The CDR3 extends over 15 amino acids. Germline-derived CDR1 and CDR2 are SGHTA and FQGNSA. CDR3 amino acids: CASSFFWTKHNEQFF. CDR3 nucleotides: TGTGCCAGCAGCTTTTTTTGGACAAAACACAATGAGCAGTTCTTC.

CDR3 residues: CASTGEVRGHEQYV. The CDR3 DNA reads as TGTGCCAGCACCGGCGAGGTGCGGGGCCACGAGCAGTACGTC. This chain joins TRBV6-5 and TRBJ2-7, with TRBD2 as a possible D gene (6 bases). From germline, CDR1 is MNHEY and CDR2 SVGAGI. CDR3 length equals 14 residues. V dropped 7 bases and J dropped 5 bases, with 18 bases sitting between them.

The rearrangement joins TRBV6-7 to TRBJ2-1, with 7 bases matching TRBD2. TRBV6-7 counts as an open reading frame of uncertain function. With 4 bases clipped from V and 8 bases from J, the junction kept 14 bases outside the gene matches. There are 16 residues in the CDR3. The CDR3 region has the DNA TGTGCCAGCAGTTCGCCAGGACTACCCGGGAGGTATGAGCAGTTCTTC. Its protein is CASSSPGLPGRYEQFF.

This clone was counted once. The CDR3 DNA sequence: TGTGCCAGCAGCTTCAGGACAGGGTCGAGTGCCGGGGAGCTGTTTTTT. This translates into CASSFRTGSSAGELFF. The genes are TRBV11-2 and TRBJ2-2; 8 bases line up with TRBD1. After removal of 3 bases from V and 6 bases from J, the junction contained 9 bases not matched to a gene. This CDR3 region has 16 residues. The germline V gene encodes CDR1 SGHAT and CDR2 FQNNGV. The full variable domain, in which reference TRBV11-2 and TRBJ2-2 provide the parts outside the CDR3, is EAGVAQSPRYKIIEKRQSVAFWCNPISGHATLYWYQQILGQGPKLLIQFQNNGVVDDSQLPKDRFSAERLKGVDSTLKIQPAKLEDSAVYLCASSFRTGSSAGELFFGEGSRLTVL.

This chain joins TRBV6-5 and TRBJ2-5; TRBD2 matches 10 bases. The CDR3 sequence is 14 residues long. The V and J ends lost 7 bases and 1 base, in that order; junction bases with no gene match: 3. Per the germline V gene, CDR1 is MNHEY and CDR2 is SVGAGI. The CDR3, as DNA: TGTGCCAGCAAAGCGGGGGGGCCCCAAGAGACCCAGTACTTC. This codes for CASKAGGPQETQYF.

The chain employs TRBV28 and TRBJ1-2, with D maybe TRBD1 (6 bases). The V end was cut by 10 bases, the J end by 5 bases, with 17 bases between. CDR1 is MDHEN, CDR2 SYDVKM, per germline. This CDR3 contains 13 residues. As DNA, the CDR3 is TGTGCCACCACAACGGGGGGCTATTATGGCTACACCTTC. This encodes CATTTGGYYGYTF.

This sequence joins TRBV5-6 and TRBJ1-1; D is uncertain. Per germline, CDR1 SGHDT and CDR2 YYEEEE. Trimming took 0 bases from V and 0 from J, leaving 12 bases between them. The CDR3 extends over 16 amino acids. CDR3 bases: TGTGCCAGCAGCTTGGGGAACAGACTAATGAACACTGAAGCTTTCTTT. Its protein product is CASSLGNRLMNTEAFF.

This rearrangement joins TRBV10-1 to TRBJ2-2; 8 nucleotides agree with TRBD1. Germline assignment: CDR1 WNHNN and CDR2 SYGVQD (reference sequence). The J segment lost 5 bases and the V segment lost 10 bases, leaving 9 bases of the junction unmatched. The CDR3 runs 14 residues. CDR3 nucleotides: TGCGCCACAAGACAGGGGTCGGGAACCGGGGAGCTGTTTTTT. Encoded protein: CATRQGSGTGELFF.

The chain has TRBV13 and TRBJ2-1, with D possibly TRBD2 on 5 matching bases. There are 13 residues in the CDR3. The germline V and J ends were trimmed by 5 bases and 7 bases, with 12 bases remaining between them. Germline loops: CDR1 PRHDT, CDR2 FYEKMQ (reference sequence). CDR3 sequence: CASSHDRGNEQFF. In DNA form, the CDR3 reads TGTGCCAGCAGCCACGACCGGGGTAATGAGCAGTTCTTC.